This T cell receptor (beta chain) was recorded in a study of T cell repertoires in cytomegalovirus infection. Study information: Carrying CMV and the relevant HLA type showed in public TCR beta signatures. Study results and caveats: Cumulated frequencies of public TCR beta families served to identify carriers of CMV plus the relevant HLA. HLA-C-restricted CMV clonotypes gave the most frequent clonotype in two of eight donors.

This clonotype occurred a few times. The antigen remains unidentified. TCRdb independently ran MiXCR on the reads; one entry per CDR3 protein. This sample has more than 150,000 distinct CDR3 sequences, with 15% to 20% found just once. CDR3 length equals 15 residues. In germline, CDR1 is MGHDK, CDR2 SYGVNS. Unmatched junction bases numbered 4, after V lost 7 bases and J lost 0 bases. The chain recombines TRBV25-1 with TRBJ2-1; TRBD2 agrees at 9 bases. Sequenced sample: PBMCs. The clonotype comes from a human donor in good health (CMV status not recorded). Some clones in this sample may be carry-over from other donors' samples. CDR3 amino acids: CASIAGADSYNEQFF. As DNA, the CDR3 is TGTGCCAGCATAGCGGGGGCTGACTCCTACAATGAGCAGTTCTTC.